A single sample gave rise to the 2 T cell receptor beta chains below, sequenced in a study of cytomegalovirus exposure and HLA in healthy donors. 13 Jbeta primers and 60 Vbeta primers were used for the PCR. Libraries were prepared by immunoSEQ multiplex PCR; TCRdb keeps only in-frame clonotypes and omits some of them. The data contain around 120,000 clones, approximately 15% of them singletons. The sequencing sample was made of PBMCs. The source is a woman aged 18-29 years in good health and CMV-seronegative.

This clone was observed a handful of times. The chain couples TRBV13 to TRBJ2-1, with 7 nucleotides matching TRBD2. J lost 1 base, V lost 5 bases, and 8 bases had no gene match. CDR1 is PRHDT, CDR2 FYEKMQ, per germline (reference sequence). This CDR3 comprises 16 residues. The DNA for the CDR3 is TGTGCCAGCAGCCTCACTAGCGACCATTCCTACAATGAGCAGTTCTTC. Translation: CASSLTSDHSYNEQFF.

V usage is TRBV5-1 and J usage is TRBJ1-3; no definite D call. From germline, CDR1 is SGHRS and CDR2 YFSETQ. This CDR3 has 15 residues. Trimming left V 4 bases short and J 4 bases short, with 15 bases between. The CDR3 spells CASSLAPAEGNTIYF. In nucleotides, the CDR3 is TGCGCCAGCAGCCTGGCGCCCGCTGAGGGAAACACCATATATTTT.